This T cell receptor beta chain came from a study of blood T cell repertoires in COVID-19. Study as a whole: Sources were T cells, B-cell-depleted T cells, or PBMCs; the material itself was cDNA or gDNA.

Original analysis: Scientists estimated how many nucleated cells there were by amplifying reference gene primers. TCRdb's table, derived via immunoSEQ multiplex PCR, lists solely in-frame clones and lacks some. That table is the source of V, J and clone size, and D and trimming were worked out from the DNA. Here the sample spans roughly 150,000 clones, around 84% being singletons. This clone was recorded only once. This clonotype was obtained from a woman of 80 years or more with acute or convalescent COVID-19. The sample consisted of peripheral blood.

The CDR3 sequence is CASSDDGGASGIGELFF. The CDR3 region has the DNA TGTGCCAGCAGCGACGATGGGGGGGCCAGTGGGATCGGGGAGCTGTTTTTT. The chain uses TRBV11-2 and TRBJ2-2, with a weak D call TRBD2 (7 bases). V lost 5 bases, J lost 7 bases, and 23 bases lay in between. The CDR3 contains 17 residues. Germline V CDR1 and CDR2: SGHAT, FQNNGV.